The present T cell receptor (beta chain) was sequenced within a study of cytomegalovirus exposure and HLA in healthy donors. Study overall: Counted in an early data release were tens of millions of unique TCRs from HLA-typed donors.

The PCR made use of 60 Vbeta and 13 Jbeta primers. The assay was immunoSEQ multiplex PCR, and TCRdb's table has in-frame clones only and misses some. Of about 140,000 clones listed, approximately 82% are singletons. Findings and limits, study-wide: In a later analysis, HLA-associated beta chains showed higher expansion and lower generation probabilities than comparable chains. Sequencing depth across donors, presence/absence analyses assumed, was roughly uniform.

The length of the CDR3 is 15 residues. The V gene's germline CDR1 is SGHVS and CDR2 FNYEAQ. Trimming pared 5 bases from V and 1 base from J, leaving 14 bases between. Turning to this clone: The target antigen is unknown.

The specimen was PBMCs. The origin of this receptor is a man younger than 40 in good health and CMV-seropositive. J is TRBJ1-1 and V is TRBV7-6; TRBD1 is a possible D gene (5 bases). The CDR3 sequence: CASSQLTVENTEAFF. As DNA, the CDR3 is TGTGCCAGCAGCCAACTGACAGTGGAGAACACTGAAGCTTTCTTT. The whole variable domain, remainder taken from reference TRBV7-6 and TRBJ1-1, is GAGVSQSPRYKVTKRGQDVALRCDPISGHVSLYWYRQALGQGPEFLTYFNYEAQQDKSGLPNDRFSAERPEGSISTLTIQRTEQRDSAMYRCASSQLTVENTEAFFGQGTRLTVV.